The 17 T cell receptor beta chains presented below share a single source sample, sequenced in a study of blood T cell repertoires in COVID-19. The assay was immunoSEQ multiplex PCR, and TCRdb's table has in-frame clones only and misses some. The sample records approximately 130,000 clones, more than 70% being singletons. The sample consisted of peripheral blood. The source of these receptors is a man aged 55 to 69 with acute or convalescent COVID-19.

This clone has only one observation. The chain combines TRBV7-9 with TRBJ2-7, with 7 bases aligning to TRBD1. With V trimmed by 4 bases and J by 0 bases, 9 bases remained unmatched. Germline assignment: CDR1 SEHNR and CDR2 FQNEAQ (reference sequence). The CDR3 covers 16 residues. The CDR3 nucleotides are TGTGCCAGCAGCTCTCCTACCGGGACAGACTCCTACGAGCAGTACTTC. Encoded protein: CASSSPTGTDSYEQYF.

V usage is TRBV18 and J usage is TRBJ2-5, with TRBD1 matching over 12 bases. Germline CDR1 KGHSH, CDR2 LQKENI. The CDR3 is 15 residues long. The junction had 3 bases not matched to a gene; V was cut back by 6 bases and J by 1 base. The CDR3 is CASSSGQGAQETQYF. For the CDR3, the DNA is TGTGCCAGCTCGTCGGGACAGGGGGCCCAAGAGACCCAGTACTTC.

The CDR3 nucleotides read TGTGCCACCAGCAGAGATCAGGGTAGCGGGAGGGCCGCCGGGGAGCTGTTTTTT. Its protein product is CATSRDQGSGRAAGELFF. The chain has TRBV15 and TRBJ2-2, with TRBD2 matching over 11 bases. Germline-derived CDR1 and CDR2 are LNHNV and YYDKDF (reference sequence). The CDR3 has 18 amino acids. After removal of 0 bases from V and 6 bases from J, the junction contained 9 bases not matched to a gene.

The rearrangement joins TRBV9 to TRBJ2-1; 8 bases match TRBD1. Looked up from germline, CDR1 is SGDLS and CDR2 is YYNGEE. CDR3 length: 15 amino acids. J gave up 9 bases and V 4 bases, and 12 bases lay outside the gene matches. The CDR3 loop is CASSQGQDLPIEQFF. The CDR3, as DNA: TGTGCCAGCAGCCAGGGACAGGACCTCCCAATTGAGCAGTTCTTC.

V usage is TRBV29-1 and J usage is TRBJ2-2; no clear D. V was shortened by 3 bases and J by 0 bases, with 5 bases between the two germline ends. The germline V gene encodes CDR1 SQVTM and CDR2 ANQGSEA. CDR3 length: 13 amino acids. The CDR3 nucleotides read TGCAGCGTTGAGTCAGCGAACACCGGGGAGCTGTTTTTT. Translated, it gives CSVESANTGELFF.

V gene TRBV11-2 combines with J gene TRBJ2-5; D might be TRBD1 (6 bases). The CDR3 extends over 17 amino acids. V was trimmed by 0 bases and J by 5 bases, leaving 19 bases between them. CDR1 is SGHAT and CDR2 is FQNNGV in the germline V gene. The CDR3: CASSLDRPGAVGETQYF. The CDR3 coding sequence is TGTGCCAGCAGCTTAGATCGCCCAGGGGCGGTGGGGGAGACCCAGTACTTC.

The V gene is TRBV3-1 (or the pseudogene TRBV3-2), the J gene TRBJ2-7, with 7 bases matching TRBD2. The CDR3 length is 15 residues. After removal of 4 bases from V and 2 bases from J, the junction contained 8 bases not matched to a gene. In germline, CDR1 is LGHDT, CDR2 YNNKEL (reference sequence). CDR3 nucleotides: TGTGCCAGCAGCCCTGCGAGCGGGGCCCCCTACGAGCAGTACTTC. Translation: CASSPASGAPYEQYF.

The chain couples TRBV10-1 to TRBJ1-2; a weak D match, TRBD1 (5 bases). V was shortened by 10 bases and J by 3 bases, with 15 bases between the two germline ends. The CDR3 length is 13 residues. Germline V gives CDR1 WNHNN, CDR2 SYGVQD (reference sequence). The CDR3: CATSPGGDYGYTF. The CDR3 DNA is TGCGCCACCTCACCGGGGGGAGACTATGGCTACACCTTC.

J is TRBJ2-1 and V is TRBV5-1; D is undetermined. Germline V CDR1 and CDR2: SGHRS, YFSETQ. V lost 2 bases to trimming and J lost 8 bases, with 8 bases between them. This CDR3 is built from 12 residues. CDR3 in amino acids: CASSFNQDEQFF. The CDR3 nucleotides are TGCGCCAGCAGCTTTAATCAGGATGAGCAGTTCTTC. The whole variable domain, filled in from reference TRBV5-1 and TRBJ2-1, reads KAGVTQTPRYLIKTRGQQVTLSCSPISGHRSVSWYQQTPGQGLQFLFEYFSETQRNKGNFPGRFSGRQFSNSRSEMNVSTLELGDSALYLCASSFNQDEQFFGPGTRLTVL.

V is TRBV18 and J is TRBJ2-2; TRBD2 matches at 11 bases. The ends lost 3 bases at V and 4 bases at J; junction bases unmatched: 10. There are 18 residues in the CDR3. Germline V gives CDR1 KGHSH, CDR2 LQKENI. CDR3 sequence reads: CASSPLPLAGGTTGELFF. CDR3 coding DNA: TGTGCCAGCTCACCCCTCCCGCTAGCGGGAGGTACCACCGGGGAGCTGTTTTTT.

The chain couples TRBV6-4 to TRBJ2-3, with D possibly being TRBD1 (5 bases). There are 15 residues in the CDR3. Germline V lookup: CDR1 MRHNA, CDR2 SNTAGT. The V end lost 0 bases, the J end lost 4 bases, and 11 bases lay between the germline ends. This CDR3 reads CASSDSGQGPDTQYF. DNA for the CDR3: TGTGCCAGCAGTGACTCGGGGCAGGGTCCAGATACGCAGTATTTT.

For this clone: The limits of the CDR3 on the DNA are not certain, so only TCRdb's listed CDR3 is given. The V and J genes are TRBV21-1 and TRBJ2-7; the D call in the table, TRBD1, was not verified against the DNA. TRBV21-1 is a listed pseudogene. The CDR3 is 17 residues long, counting both termini. CDR3 in amino acids: CASSKFGPGTAPYEQYF.

This chain joins TRBV10-3 and TRBJ2-7, with D possibly matching TRBD2 (6 bases). The ends were cut back, 6 bases at V and 6 bases at J, with 12 bases in the middle. The CDR3 contains 12 residues. The germline CDR1 and CDR2 sequences are ENHRY and SYGVKD. Here the CDR3 DNA reads TGTGCCATCAGGACTAGAACTGGCGAGCAGTACTTC. As protein: CAIRTRTGEQYF.

CDR3 sequence reads: CASSEPRGGSNEKLFF. The CDR3 bases are TGTGCCAGCAGCGAGCCGCGAGGGGGTTCTAATGAAAAACTGTTTTTT. The chain recombines TRBV9 with TRBJ1-4, with TRBD1 as a possible D gene (6 bases). This CDR3 comprises 16 residues. V was shortened by 3 bases and J by 3 bases, with 15 bases between the two germline ends. Germline V gene sequence: CDR1 SGDLS, CDR2 YYNGEE.

The chain recombines TRBV18 with TRBJ1-1; D not certain. Deletions cut 2 bases from V and 2 bases from J, with 3 bases between. The germline gives CDR1 KGHSH, CDR2 LQKENI. This CDR3 spans 12 amino acids. For the CDR3, the DNA is TGTGCCAGCTCACCATTAAACACTGAAGCTTTCTTT. This codes for CASSPLNTEAFF.

V and J are TRBV7-2 and TRBJ1-6, with 7 bases that match TRBD1. This CDR3 is built from 16 residues. CDR1 and CDR2 from the germline V gene are SGHTA and FQGNSA. V lost 5 bases, J lost 0 bases, and 4 bases stayed unmatched. This CDR3 is CASSLGQSSYNSPLHF. The CDR3 coding sequence is TGTGCCAGCAGCCTGGGACAGAGCTCCTATAATTCACCCCTCCACTTT.

The J gene is TRBJ1-5, the V gene TRBV28; TRBD1 matches at 7 bases. V shed 5 bases and J 5 bases; nucleotides not matched to a gene: 9. Germline values: CDR1 MDHEN, CDR2 SYDVKM. The length of the CDR3 is 15 residues. CDR3 DNA sequence: TGTGCCAGCAGTGGCGCCGGGACAGAATATCAGCCCCAGCATTTT. It yields the protein CASSGAGTEYQPQHF.